The 11 T cell receptor beta chains below all came from one sample that was sequenced in a study of T cells in Graves' hyperthyroidism and ophthalmopathy. Amplified TCR beta CDR3 regions derived from RNA transcripts. Initially, a first-round RT-PCR of the TCR CDR3 employed the HTBI primer set. TCRdb ran MiXCR on the multiplex PCR reads and lists one entry per CDR3 protein. The data show hundreds of thousands of distinct CDR3 sequences, 35% to 55% seen once. The material sequenced was peripheral blood or thyroid tissue (not recorded which). These receptors originate from a woman aged 18-29 years with Graves' hyperthyroidism.

Comments on this clonotype: A junction boundary mismatches the germline segment, possibly from a read error. The chain couples TRBV7-3 to TRBJ2-2; TRBD2 agrees at 14 bases. Germline V gene sequence: CDR1 SGHTA, CDR2 FQGTGA. The CDR3 totals 17 residues. The CDR3 spells CASSQGLAGGYPGELFF. CDR3 in DNA: TGCGCCAGCAGCCAAGGACTAGCGGGAGGATACCCCGGGGAGCTGTTTTTT.

For this clonotype: An end of the junction differs from the germline gene, which may be a read error. This sequence joins TRBV7-9 and TRBJ2-7; 11 bases match TRBD2. This CDR3 has 14 amino acids. Germline V gene data show CDR1 as SEHNR and CDR2 as FQNEAQ (reference sequence). CDR3 amino acids: CASSQPSGRYEQYF. CDR3 DNA sequence: TGCGCCAGCAGCCAACCTAGCGGGAGGTACGAGCAGTACTTC. The full variable domain, its missing parts supplied by reference TRBV7-9 and TRBJ2-7, is DTGVSQNPRHKITKRGQNVTFRCDPISEHNRLYWYRQTLGQGPEFLTYFQNEAQLEKSRLLSDRFSAERPKGSFSTLEIQRTEQGDSAMYLCASSQPSGRYEQYFGPGTRLTVT.

The chain joins TRBV2 to TRBJ2-2; D unresolved. V was shortened by 7 bases and J by 6 bases, with 12 bases between the two germline ends. Germline CDR1 is SNHLY and CDR2 is FYNNEI. CDR3 size: 13 residues. CDR3 bases: TGTGCCAGCACCCCGACCCCCGCCGGGGAGCTGTTTTTT. This translates into CASTPTPAGELFF. The complete variable domain, with remaining parts taken from reference TRBV2 and TRBJ2-2, reads EPEVTQTPSHQVTQMGQEVILRCVPISNHLYFYWYRQILGQKVEFLVSFYNNEISEKSEIFDDQFSVERPDGSNFTLKIRSTKLEDSAMYFCASTPTPAGELFFGEGSRLTVL.

This clonotype was picked up a small number of times. V gene TRBV10-3 combines with J gene TRBJ2-5, with TRBD2 matching over 14 bases. The CDR3 runs to 16 residues. Per the germline V gene, CDR1 is ENHRY and CDR2 is SYGVKD. The V gene end was trimmed by 8 bases and the J gene end by 5 bases; junction bases not matched to a gene: 10. This CDR3 is CAISPGLAGEGETQYF. DNA of the CDR3: TGTGCCATCTCCCCGGGACTAGCGGGAGAAGGGGAGACCCAGTACTTC.

In this sample, this clonotype turned up a few times. This chain joins TRBV12-3 or TRBV12-4 and TRBJ1-5; D is unclear. CDR3 size: 13 residues. Trimming left V 4 bases short and J 5 bases short, with 9 bases between. This CDR3 is CASSYVGYQPQHF. The CDR3 DNA reads as TGTGCCAGCAGTTACGTCGGGTATCAGCCCCAGCATTTT.

The rearrangement joins TRBV7-2 to TRBJ1-2; D unclear. Germline V CDR1 and CDR2: SGHTA, FQGNSA. The V end lost 11 bases, the J end lost 8 bases, and 15 bases lay between the germline ends. The CDR3 is 11 residues long. The CDR3 loop reads CAWSLEGGYTF. The CDR3 region has the DNA TGTGCCTGGAGCCTCGAAGGGGGCTACACCTTC.

Note on this clonotype: A much larger clonotype is one base distant, so this may be a read error. This chain uses TRBV7-2 with TRBJ2-7; D gene uncertain. Germline CDR1 and CDR2: SGHTA and FQGNSA. The CDR3 is made up of 13 amino acids. The germline V and J ends were trimmed by 3 bases and 3 bases, with 9 bases remaining between them. The CDR3 bases are TGTGCCAGCAGCTTCGTCCAGGACTACGAGCAGTACTTC. Translating gives CASSFVQDYEQYF.

The genes are TRBV4-2 and TRBJ2-5; 7 positions match TRBD1. The CDR3 extends over 16 amino acids. The germline CDR1 and CDR2 sequences are LGHNA and YNFKEQ. After removal of 0 bases from V and 4 bases from J, the junction contained 8 bases not matched to a gene. The CDR3: CASSQETRQGSETQYF. Written as DNA, the CDR3 is TGTGCCAGCAGCCAAGAAACGAGACAGGGATCAGAGACCCAGTACTTC.

This chain links TRBV7-3 with TRBJ1-6, with D possibly TRBD1 on 6 matching bases. CDR1 and CDR2 (germline): SGHTA, FQGTGA. This CDR3 contains 15 residues. V was clipped by 6 bases and J by 10 bases, with 19 bases between them. CDR3: CASSTSGGPGSPLHF. The CDR3, as DNA: TGTGCCAGCAGTACAAGTGGGGGCCCGGGATCACCCCTCCACTTT. Full variable domain (missing parts from reference TRBV7-3 and TRBJ1-6): GAGVSQTPSNKVTEKGKYVELRCDPISGHTALYWYRQSLGQGPEFLIYFQGTGAADDSGLPNDRFFAVRPEGSVSTLKIQRTERGDSAVYLCASSTSGGPGSPLHFGNGTRLTVT.

This clonotype was detected many times. The genes are TRBV20-1 and TRBJ2-2; D is unclear. Germline loops: CDR1 DFQATT, CDR2 SNEGSKA (reference sequence). Trimming took off 2 bases at V and 3 bases at J, with 4 bases between the two ends. This CDR3 has 12 residues. The CDR3 here is CSARSYTGELFF. The DNA of the CDR3 is TGCAGTGCTAGATCTTACACCGGGGAGCTGTTTTTT.

In regard to this clonotype: This is likely a read error, given that the CDR3 carries no conserved phenylalanine or tryptophan at its end. The limits of the CDR3 on the DNA are not certain, so only TCRdb's listed CDR3 is given. The chain has TRBV29-1 and TRBJ2-5; the table's D call of TRBD1 was not tested on the DNA. Germline V gene lookup returns CDR1 SQVTM and CDR2 ANQGSEA. Termini included, the CDR3 measures 9 amino acids. The CDR3 loop reads CSVVPLAGV.